These 21 T cell receptor beta chains were all obtained from the same sample, sequenced in a study of T cells in Graves' hyperthyroidism and ophthalmopathy. TCR beta CDR3 region amplification was performed from RNA transcripts. First-round RT-PCR targeting the TCR CDR3 was performed with the HTBI primer set. TCRdb reanalysed the multiplex PCR reads using MiXCR and keeps one entry per CDR3 protein. The sample lists approximately 350,000 distinct CDR3 sequences; around 15% were seen once. Sequencing input: blood. The receptors come from a woman aged 60-70 years with Graves' ophthalmopathy.

This clonotype was seen repeatedly, ten times or more. The CDR3 region has the DNA TGCAGTGCTACCACTAGCACAGATACGCAGTATTTT. It encodes CSATTSTDTQYF. The rearrangement joins TRBV20-1 to TRBJ2-3; D ambiguous. V lost 4 bases to trimming and J lost 0 bases, with 5 bases between them. The CDR3 has 12 amino acids. CDR1 DFQATT and CDR2 SNEGSKA come from the germline V gene (reference sequence).

In its sample, this clonotype was seen many times. This chain links TRBV3-1 with TRBJ2-7; D could derive from TRBD1 or TRBD2 (6 bases each). The CDR3 sequence is 13 residues long. The germline V gene has CDR1 LGHDT and CDR2 YNNKEL (reference sequence). V shed 4 bases and J shed 7 bases, with 14 bases lying between them. This chain's CDR3 is CASSRGTSQEQYF. The CDR3 DNA reads as TGTGCCAGCAGCCGCGGGACATCGCAGGAGCAGTACTTC.

This rearrangement joins TRBV20-1 to TRBJ1-5, with a weak D call TRBD1 (5 bases). The CDR3 totals 13 residues. Per germline, CDR1 DFQATT and CDR2 SNEGSKA (reference sequence). V lost 6 bases, J lost 7 bases, and 16 bases lay in between. CDR3 loop: CSARVGVGQPQHF. CDR3 nucleotides: TGCAGTGCAAGGGTGGGGGTCGGACAGCCCCAGCATTTT.

This clonotype occurred many times. V gene TRBV28 combines with J gene TRBJ2-2; TRBD1 matches at 7 bases. The CDR3 sequence is 13 residues long. Germline V gives CDR1 MDHEN, CDR2 SYDVKM. The V and J ends lost 8 bases and 4 bases, in that order; junction bases with no gene match: 4. The CDR3 region is CASWDSITGELFF. CDR3 nucleotide sequence: TGTGCCAGCTGGGACAGCATCACCGGGGAGCTGTTTTTT.

The sample holds many counts of this clonotype. The rearrangement links TRBV20-1 to TRBJ2-5, with D unresolved. The germline gives CDR1 DFQATT, CDR2 SNEGSKA (reference sequence). Between the trimmed V and J ends, which lost 5 bases and 2 bases, there was a span of 6 bases. The CDR3 loop spans 11 amino acids. CDR3 region: CSAEAQETQYF. The CDR3 DNA follows: TGCAGTGCTGAAGCTCAAGAGACCCAGTACTTC.

This clonotype was seen ten or more times. This rearrangement joins TRBV5-1 to TRBJ1-5; D is ambiguous. V gave up 0 bases and J gave up 0 bases, with 7 bases separating them. Germline lookup yields CDR1 SGHRS and CDR2 YFSETQ. The CDR3 loop spans 15 amino acids. CDR3 DNA: TGCGCCAGCAGCTTGGGGGGAGTTAGCAATCAGCCCCAGCATTTT. It yields the protein CASSLGGVSNQPQHF.

The chain has TRBV29-1 and TRBJ2-1; D gene uncertain. The ends were cut back, 4 bases at V and 0 bases at J, with 7 bases in the middle. Germline CDR1 reads SQVTM; CDR2 reads ANQGSEA. There are 13 residues in the CDR3. CDR3 nucleotides: TGCAGCGTTGGAGAGAGCTCCTACAATGAGCAGTTCTTC. Amino acid sequence: CSVGESSYNEQFF.

The chain combines TRBV6-1 with TRBJ2-7; D gene unclear. This CDR3 comprises 14 residues. Germline CDR1 reads MNHNS; CDR2 reads SASEGT. Trimming took off 1 base at V and 4 bases at J, with 11 bases between the two ends. The CDR3 nucleotides are TGTGCCAGCAGTGAAGGGGTCTCCCGGTACGAGCAGTACTTC. Translation gives CASSEGVSRYEQYF.

There are many counts of this clonotype. V usage is TRBV19 and J usage is TRBJ2-3; possibly TRBD2 for D (5 bases). V was shortened by 1 base and J by 2 bases, with 19 bases between the two germline ends. Germline assignment: CDR1 LNHDA and CDR2 SQIVND (reference sequence). The CDR3 spans 18 residues. The chain's CDR3 is CASSIARLGLPFTDTQYF. CDR3 bases: TGTGCCAGTAGTATAGCCCGTCTCGGACTCCCCTTCACAGATACGCAGTATTTT.

Many counts were recorded for this clonotype. The chain is built from TRBV12-3 or TRBV12-4 and TRBJ2-2; 7 positions agree with TRBD2. Germline trimming cut 3 bases from V and 11 bases from J; bases unmatched to any gene: 9. The CDR3 spans 14 residues. CDR3 nucleotides: TGTGCCAGCAGTTTGCGTCTAGCGGAAAGTGAGCTGTTTTTT. It translates to CASSLRLAESELFF.

This clonotype was detected many times. The rearrangement joins TRBV12-5 to TRBJ2-3; 7 bases line up with TRBD2. Germline-derived CDR1 and CDR2 are LGHNT and FRNRAP. There are 12 residues in the CDR3. The CDR3 sequence: CASSGNTDTQYF. Here the CDR3 DNA reads TGTGCATCTAGCGGTAACACAGATACGCAGTATTTT.

Regarding this clonotype: With a much larger clone just one base away, this may be a read error. V gene TRBV12-3 or TRBV12-4 combines with J gene TRBJ2-3; 13 bases line up with TRBD2. This CDR3 comprises 17 residues. V shed 1 base, J shed 4 bases, and the junction held 5 bases outside the gene matches. The CDR3 protein is CASSLGTSGRCADTQYF. CDR3 nucleotides: TGTGCCAGCAGTTTAGGGACTAGCGGGAGATGTGCAGATACGCAGTATTTT.

This clonotype showed up just a few times. The chain employs TRBV20-1 and TRBJ2-3, with TRBD2 identical over 16 bases. V shed 6 bases and J 5 bases; nucleotides not matched to a gene: 8. CDR3 length: 16 amino acids. From germline, CDR1 is DFQATT and CDR2 SNEGSKA (reference sequence). CDR3 sequence (DNA): TGCAGTGCCCCGGGACTAGCGGGAGGGAGAGTAGATACGCAGTATTTT. It specifies CSAPGLAGGRVDTQYF.

Many counts were recorded for this clonotype. The chain combines TRBV20-1 with TRBJ2-1; D not certain. CDR1 DFQATT and CDR2 SNEGSKA come from the germline V gene (reference sequence). Trimming took 1 base from V and 6 from J, leaving 16 bases between them. This CDR3 contains 15 residues. The CDR3, as DNA: TGCAGTGCTAGAGTCGTCGGCCCTAACCCCAATGAGCAGTTCTTC. The encoded protein is CSARVVGPNPNEQFF.

This clonotype occurred many times. This chain links TRBV7-9 with TRBJ2-5; 9 nucleotides match TRBD1. CDR3 size: 16 residues. The germline CDR1 and CDR2 sequences are SEHNR and FQNEAQ (reference sequence). The V gene end was trimmed by 5 bases and the J gene end by 5 bases; junction bases not matched to a gene: 12. The CDR3 is CASSILSGTGYETQYF. CDR3 nucleotides: TGTGCCAGCAGCATATTATCCGGGACAGGGTACGAGACCCAGTACTTC.

This chain connects TRBV10-3 to TRBJ1-4; D may be TRBD1 (5 bases). Trimming took off 0 bases at V and 3 bases at J, with 17 bases between the two ends. Germline values: CDR1 ENHRY, CDR2 SYGVKD. The CDR3 is 18 residues long. CDR3 DNA sequence: TGTGCCATCAGTGAGTCGGCGCAGGTTGGGGCAGCTAATGAAAAACTGTTTTTT. It codes for CAISESAQVGAANEKLFF.

This clonotype was detected many times. The chain joins TRBV27 to TRBJ1-4; a weak D match, TRBD1 (5 bases). The length of the CDR3 is 14 residues. The V end was cut by 3 bases, the J end by 8 bases, with 13 bases between. Germline lookup yields CDR1 MNHEY and CDR2 SMNVEV (reference sequence). The CDR3 DNA follows: TGTGCCAGCAGTTTTTCGGGACCCCGGGAAAAACTGTTTTTT. Encoded protein: CASSFSGPREKLFF.

This clonotype was observed many times. The V gene is TRBV11-2, the J gene TRBJ2-1, with 11 bases matching TRBD2. Germline-derived CDR1 and CDR2 are SGHAT and FQNNGV. Trimming cost V 5 bases and J 6 bases; bases outside gene matches: 6. The CDR3 totals 15 residues. The CDR3 region has the DNA TGTGCCAGCAGCCCTCTAGCGGGAGGTTTCAATGAGCAGTTCTTC. Translating gives CASSPLAGGFNEQFF.

This clonotype was counted a few times. The gene calls are TRBV12-3 or TRBV12-4 and TRBJ2-1, with 12 nucleotides matching TRBD2. J gave up 7 bases and V 3 bases, and 4 bases lay outside the gene matches. The CDR3 spans 15 residues. In nucleotides, the CDR3 is TGTGCCAGCAGTTTGACTAGCGGGAGTAGAAATGAGCAGTTCTTC. It encodes CASSLTSGSRNEQFF.

For this clonotype: Since a much larger clone is just one base distant, this may be a read error. V gene TRBV11-2 combines with J gene TRBJ2-2; perhaps TRBD2 as D (6 bases). Trimming shortened V by 5 bases and J by 5 bases, and 12 bases separated the two germline ends. The germline V gene encodes CDR1 SGHAT and CDR2 FQNNGV. This CDR3 region has 14 residues. The CDR3 coding sequence is TGTGCCAGCAGCCAAATAGGGAGGACCGGGGAGCTGTTTTTT. Its protein product is CASSQIGRTGELFF.

This clonotype has a count of ten or more. The rearrangement joins TRBV5-1 to TRBJ2-4; D perhaps matches TRBD1 (6 bases). The CDR3 totals 14 residues. CDR1 and CDR2 (germline): SGHRS, YFSETQ. V lost 7 bases and J lost 5, with 16 bases in between. This CDR3 is CASSLGAGENIQYF. CDR3 DNA: TGCGCCAGCTCTTTGGGGGCCGGAGAAAACATTCAGTACTTC.